A selection of T cell receptor beta chains follows, all from one sample in a study of vaccination effects on CD4 cells after COVID-19. No antigen is known for these receptors. TCRdb's copy holds only in-frame clones and misses some; the assay was immunoSEQ multiplex PCR. The table includes about 38,000 clones, around 68% detected once. Sequenced material: CD4+ T cells from PBMCs cultured with SARS-CoV-2 spike peptides, taken before COVID-19 vaccination. These receptors originate from a human donor who received a COVID-19 vaccine. Each CDR3 is given with its conserved first and last residue. A D gene is named only where the DNA matches it firmly.

TRBV10-3,NA,CAISESTGRMQYF
TRBV10-3,TRBD2,CAISGTSGRASYEQYF
TRBV6-2/TRBV6-3,NA,CASSYVGAQETQYF
TRBV6-5,TRBD1,CASSAAGGFTEAFF
TRBV5-1,TRBD1,CASGPTGANTQYF
TRBV7-8,NA,CASSLDRVRGNTIYF
TRBV5-1,NA,CASSLERVTDTQYF
TRBV28,NA,CASSRALRRGEKLFF
TRBV19,NA,CATSTTMNTEAFF
TRBV18,NA,CASSPWTDLAFF
TRBV6-1,NA,CASSEAPPGRSNTGELFF
TRBV6-1,NA,CASSEEGQNIQYF
TRBV2,TRBD1,CASSGGQGGLRNTEAFF
TRBV30,TRBD1,CAWSRDSTGELFF
TRBV2,TRBD2,CASSPSAVAGTLEQYF
TRBV7-2,TRBD1,CASSRDRGREEKLFF
TRBV28,NA,CASSQTLTVFTGELFF
TRBV19,NA,CASSIADYGYTF
TRBV10-3,NA,CAISESWVTGRSGYTF
TRBV29-1,NA,CSGFGTLNTEAFF
TRBV10-3,NA,CAIKDIETQYF
TRBV9,TRBD1,CASSAGGQKNQPQHF
TRBV11-1,NA,CASSDRLYNEQFF
TRBV19,NA,CASSIVEGNTEAFF
TRBV7-2,NA,CASSLGDSRTGELFF